The T cell receptor beta chain described here comes from a study of early T cells in non-severe SARS-CoV-2 infection. Germline V gives CDR1 MNHEY, CDR2 SVGAGI. The V gene lost 0 bases and the J gene lost 3 bases, with 9 bases spanning the gap. There are 14 residues in the CDR3. This clonotype was seen more than once but under ten times. One entry per CDR3 protein results from TCRdb running MiXCR on the 5' RACE reads. The sample shows around 94,000 distinct CDR3 sequences, around 12% of them seen only once. The receptor was derived from an adult who was a healthcare worker with PCR-confirmed SARS-CoV-2 infection or an uninfected control (not recorded which). Specimen: whole blood. The chain is built from TRBV6-5 and TRBJ2-7; D is unresolved. CDR3 region: CASSYSSPGYEQYF. Here the CDR3 DNA reads TGTGCCAGCAGTTACTCGTCGCCGGGCTACGAGCAGTACTTC.